Listed below are T cell receptor beta chains from one sample, sequenced in a study of CD4 T cell repertoires in COVID-19. Sequencing used immunoSEQ multiplex PCR; TCRdb keeps in-frame clones, though not all of them. This sample carries over 75,000 clones, 83% of them seen once, and the ten largest clones take over 0.45%. Sequencing was performed on CD4+ T cells from peripheral blood, taken after recovery from COVID-19. The receptors stem from a human donor who had COVID-19. The CDR3 runs from the conserved cysteine through the conserved F or W. Fields, in order: V gene, J gene, CDR3 protein.

TRBV6-5,TRBJ2-7,CASQTGLGEQYF
TRBV7-9,TRBJ1-1,CASSFTGVRTEAFF
TRBV18,TRBJ1-1,CASSPGGVNTEAFF
TRBV18,TRBJ1-3,CASSPRREAGNTIYF
TRBV3-1/TRBV3-2,TRBJ2-7,CASSQGPGSSYEQYF
TRBV29-1,TRBJ1-2,CSVGESWGYTF
TRBV19,TRBJ1-5,CASSTGAGGFQPQHF
TRBV3-1/TRBV3-2,TRBJ1-1,CASSPTGGAGNTEAFF
TRBV28,TRBJ1-5,CASCDNQPQHF
TRBV27,TRBJ2-1,CASSPAPMRGRKGNEQFF
TRBV5-6,TRBJ2-3,CASSLGQFDTQYF
TRBV6-2/TRBV6-3,TRBJ1-1,CASSYTLTMNTEAFF
TRBV24-1,TRBJ1-2,CATSHRDSYGYTF
TRBV5-1,TRBJ1-2,CASSPGTGGWTGYTF
TRBV6-5,TRBJ1-1,CASRKREGDTEAFF
TRBV5-4,TRBJ2-2,CASSLTVTNTGELFF